This TCR beta chain was captured by sequencing in a study of blood T cells in healthy people across ages. V lost 4 bases and J lost 4, with 7 bases in between. CDR3 size: 13 residues. Primed by a sample-barcoded 5' primer and a J-beta primer mix, a second PCR proceeded for roughly 6 to 12 cycles. TCRdb re-analysed the 5' RACE reads in MiXCR, keeping a single row per CDR3 protein. The sample has 1.5 million to 2 million distinct CDR3 sequences, about 35% seen once. Specimen: blood. The chain links TRBV12-3 or TRBV12-4 to TRBJ2-2; no definite D call. This clonotype was obtained from a woman aged 25 to 39 in good health. For the CDR3, the DNA is TGTGCCAGCAGTTCTTACAGCACCGGGGAGCTGTTTTTT. Translating it yields CASSSYSTGELFF.